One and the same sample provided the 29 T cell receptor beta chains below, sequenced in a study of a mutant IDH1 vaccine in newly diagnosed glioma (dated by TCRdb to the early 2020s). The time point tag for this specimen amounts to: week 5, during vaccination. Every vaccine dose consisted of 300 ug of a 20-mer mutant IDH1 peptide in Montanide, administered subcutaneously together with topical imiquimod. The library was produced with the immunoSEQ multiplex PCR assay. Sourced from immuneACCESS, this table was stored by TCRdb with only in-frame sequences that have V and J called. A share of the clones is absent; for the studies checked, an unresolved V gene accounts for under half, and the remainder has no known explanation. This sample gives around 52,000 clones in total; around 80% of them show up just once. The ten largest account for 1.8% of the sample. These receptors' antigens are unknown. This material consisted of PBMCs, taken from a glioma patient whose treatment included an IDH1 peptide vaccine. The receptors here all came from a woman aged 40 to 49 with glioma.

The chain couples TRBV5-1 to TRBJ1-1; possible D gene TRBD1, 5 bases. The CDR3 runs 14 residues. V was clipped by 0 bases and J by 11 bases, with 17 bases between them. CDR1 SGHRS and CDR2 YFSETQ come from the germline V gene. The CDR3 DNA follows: TGCGCCAGCAGCTTGGTCGGGCAGGGCGACTCGGCTTTCTTT. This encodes CASSLVGQGDSAFF.

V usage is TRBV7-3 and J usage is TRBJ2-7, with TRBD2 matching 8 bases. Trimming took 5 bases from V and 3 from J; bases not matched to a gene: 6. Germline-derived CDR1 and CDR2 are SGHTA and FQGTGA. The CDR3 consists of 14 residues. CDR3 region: CASSISGAGYEQYF. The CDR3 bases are TGTGCCAGCAGCATTAGCGGGGCCGGCTACGAGCAGTACTTC.

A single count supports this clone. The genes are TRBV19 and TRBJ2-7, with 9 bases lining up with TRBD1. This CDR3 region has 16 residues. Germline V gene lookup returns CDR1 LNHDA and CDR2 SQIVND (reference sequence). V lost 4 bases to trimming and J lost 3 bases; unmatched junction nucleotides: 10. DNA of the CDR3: TGTGCCAGTAGTAACCGCGGGACAGGGCGTATCTACGAGCAGTACTTC. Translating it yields CASSNRGTGRIYEQYF.

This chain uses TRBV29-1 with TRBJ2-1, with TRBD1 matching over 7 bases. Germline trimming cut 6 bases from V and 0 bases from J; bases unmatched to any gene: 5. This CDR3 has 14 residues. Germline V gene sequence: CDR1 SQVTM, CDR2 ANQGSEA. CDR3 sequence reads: CSVPGQSSYNEQFF. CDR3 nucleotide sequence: TGCAGCGTCCCGGGACAGAGCTCCTACAATGAGCAGTTCTTC.

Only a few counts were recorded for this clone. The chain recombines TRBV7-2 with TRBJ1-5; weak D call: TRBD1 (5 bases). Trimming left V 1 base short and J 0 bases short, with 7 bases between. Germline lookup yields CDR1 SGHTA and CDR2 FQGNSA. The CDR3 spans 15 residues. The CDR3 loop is CASSLDRNSNQPQHF. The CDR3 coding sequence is TGTGCCAGCAGCTTAGACAGGAATAGCAATCAGCCCCAGCATTTT.

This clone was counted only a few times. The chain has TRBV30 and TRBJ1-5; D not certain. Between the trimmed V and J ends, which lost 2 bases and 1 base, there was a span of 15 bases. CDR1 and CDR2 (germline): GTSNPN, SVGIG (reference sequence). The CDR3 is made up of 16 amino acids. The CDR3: CAWSIYGGLSNQPQHF. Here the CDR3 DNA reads TGTGCCTGGAGTATTTATGGCGGATTAAGCAATCAGCCCCAGCATTTT.

Written as DNA, the CDR3 is TGTGCCAGCAGTTCCTCCGGAGAGACCCAGTACTTC. It translates to CASSSSGETQYF. The chain links TRBV6-5 to TRBJ2-5; no firm D call. The CDR3 is 12 amino acids. Per the germline V gene, CDR1 is MNHEY and CDR2 is SVGAGI. The ends were cut back, 4 bases at V and 4 bases at J, with 7 bases in the middle.

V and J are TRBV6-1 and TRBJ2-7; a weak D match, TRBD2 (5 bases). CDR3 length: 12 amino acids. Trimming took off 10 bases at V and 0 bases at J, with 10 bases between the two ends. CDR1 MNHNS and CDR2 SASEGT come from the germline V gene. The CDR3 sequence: CATRGDSYEQYF. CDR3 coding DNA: TGTGCCACCCGGGGAGACTCCTACGAGCAGTACTTC.

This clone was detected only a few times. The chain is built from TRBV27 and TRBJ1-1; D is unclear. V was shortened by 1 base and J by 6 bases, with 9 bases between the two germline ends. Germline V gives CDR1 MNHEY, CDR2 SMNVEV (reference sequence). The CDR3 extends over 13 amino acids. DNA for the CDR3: TGTGCCAGCAGTTTATGGGGTTTGGCTGAAGCTTTCTTT. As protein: CASSLWGLAEAFF.

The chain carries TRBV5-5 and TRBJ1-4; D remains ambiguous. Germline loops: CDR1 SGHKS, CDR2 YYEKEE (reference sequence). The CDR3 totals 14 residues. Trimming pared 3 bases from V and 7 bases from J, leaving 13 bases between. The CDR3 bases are TGTGCCAGCAGCTCGGTCCCGTTGGCTGAAAAACTGTTTTTT. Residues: CASSSVPLAEKLFF.

CDR3: CASSLEGGYGYTF. The CDR3 DNA is TGCGCCAGCAGCTTGGAGGGGGGCTATGGCTACACCTTC. The chain couples TRBV5-1 to TRBJ1-2, with a weak D call TRBD1 (6 bases). This CDR3 spans 13 amino acids. From germline, CDR1 is SGHRS and CDR2 YFSETQ. Trimming stripped 0 bases from V and 4 bases from J, with 7 bases between.

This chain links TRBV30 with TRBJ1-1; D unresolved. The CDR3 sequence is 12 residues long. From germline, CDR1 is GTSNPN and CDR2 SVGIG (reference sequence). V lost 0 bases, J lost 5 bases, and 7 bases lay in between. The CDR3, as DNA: TGTGCCTGGAGTGTACTGAGGACTGAAGCTTTCTTT. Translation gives CAWSVLRTEAFF.

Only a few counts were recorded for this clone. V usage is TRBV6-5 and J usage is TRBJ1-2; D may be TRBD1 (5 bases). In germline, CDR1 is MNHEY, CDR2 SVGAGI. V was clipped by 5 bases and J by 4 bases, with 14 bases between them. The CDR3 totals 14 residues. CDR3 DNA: TGTGCCAGCAGTGGCCCCGGGACTCTCTATGGCTACACCTTC. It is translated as CASSGPGTLYGYTF.

DNA for the CDR3: TGTGCCAGCTCACCACAAGGTAACACTGAAGCTTTCTTT. Translated: CASSPQGNTEAFF. The V gene is TRBV18, the J gene TRBJ1-1; no reliable D call. The germline V gene encodes CDR1 KGHSH and CDR2 LQKENI. Trimming pared 1 base from V and 2 bases from J, leaving 5 bases between. The CDR3 sequence is 13 residues long.

CDR3 in amino acids: CASTYPTGGTNTEAFF. The CDR3 DNA reads as TGTGCCAGCACTTACCCGACAGGGGGCACGAACACTGAAGCTTTCTTT. The chain employs TRBV11-2 and TRBJ1-1; 10 bases are a match to TRBD1. The germline gives CDR1 SGHAT, CDR2 FQNNGV. V shed 7 bases, J shed 1 base, and the junction held 9 bases outside the gene matches. The CDR3 consists of 16 residues. Using reference TRBV11-2 and TRBJ1-1 for the parts outside the CDR3, the full variable domain is EAGVAQSPRYKIIEKRQSVAFWCNPISGHATLYWYQQILGQGPKLLIQFQNNGVVDDSQLPKDRFSAERLKGVDSTLKIQPAKLEDSAVYLCASTYPTGGTNTEAFFGQGTRLTVV.

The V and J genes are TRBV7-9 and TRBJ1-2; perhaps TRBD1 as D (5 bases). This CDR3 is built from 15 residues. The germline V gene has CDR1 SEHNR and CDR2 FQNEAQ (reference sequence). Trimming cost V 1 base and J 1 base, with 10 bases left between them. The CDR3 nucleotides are TGTGCCAGCAGCTTAGGTGGGGGGAATAACTATGGCTACACCTTC. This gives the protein CASSLGGGNNYGYTF.

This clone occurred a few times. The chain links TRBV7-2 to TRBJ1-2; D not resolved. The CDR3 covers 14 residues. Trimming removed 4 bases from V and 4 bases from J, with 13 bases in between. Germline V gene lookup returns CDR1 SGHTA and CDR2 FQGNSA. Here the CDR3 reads CASSSYPGLYGYTF. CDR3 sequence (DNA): TGTGCCAGCAGCTCATACCCCGGGCTCTATGGCTACACCTTC.

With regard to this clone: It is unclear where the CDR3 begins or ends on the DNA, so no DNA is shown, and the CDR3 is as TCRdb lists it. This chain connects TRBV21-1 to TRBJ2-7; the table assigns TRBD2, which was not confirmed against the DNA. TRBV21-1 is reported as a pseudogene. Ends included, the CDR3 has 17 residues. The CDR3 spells CASSKWASGSCSYEQYF.

CDR3 DNA: TGTGCCAGCAGTTTACGTAATTCACCCCTCCACTTT. This sequence encodes CASSLRNSPLHF. This chain connects TRBV27 to TRBJ1-6; D remains unclear. The V and J ends lost 2 bases and 6 bases respectively, with 2 bases between them. CDR3 size: 12 residues. Germline V gene data show CDR1 as MNHEY and CDR2 as SMNVEV (reference sequence).

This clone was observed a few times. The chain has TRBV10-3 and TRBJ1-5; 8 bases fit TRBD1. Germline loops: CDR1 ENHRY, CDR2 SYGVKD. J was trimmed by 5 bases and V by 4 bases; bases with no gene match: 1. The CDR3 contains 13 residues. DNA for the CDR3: TGTGCCATCAGTGCACAGGGGGATCAGCCCCAGCATTTT. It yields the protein CAISAQGDQPQHF.

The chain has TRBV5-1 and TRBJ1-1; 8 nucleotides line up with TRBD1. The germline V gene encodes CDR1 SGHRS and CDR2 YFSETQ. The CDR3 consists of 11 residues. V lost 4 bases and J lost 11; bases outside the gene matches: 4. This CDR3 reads CASSQGAQAFF. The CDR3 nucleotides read TGCGCCAGCAGCCAGGGGGCGCAGGCTTTCTTT.

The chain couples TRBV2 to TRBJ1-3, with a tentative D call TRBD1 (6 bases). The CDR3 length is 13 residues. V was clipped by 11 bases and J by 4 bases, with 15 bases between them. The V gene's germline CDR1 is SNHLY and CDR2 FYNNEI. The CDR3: CASRRGAGNTIYF. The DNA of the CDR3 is TGTGCCTCTCGCCGGGGGGCGGGAAACACCATATATTTT. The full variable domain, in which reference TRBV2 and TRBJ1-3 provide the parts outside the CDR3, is EPEVTQTPSHQVTQMGQEVILRCVPISNHLYFYWYRQILGQKVEFLVSFYNNEISEKSEIFDDQFSVERPDGSNFTLKIRSTKLEDSAMYFCASRRGAGNTIYFGEGSWLTVV.

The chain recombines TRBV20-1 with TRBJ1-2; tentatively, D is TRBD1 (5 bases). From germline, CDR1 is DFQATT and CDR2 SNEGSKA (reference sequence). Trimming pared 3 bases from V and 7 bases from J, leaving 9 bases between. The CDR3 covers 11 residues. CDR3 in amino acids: CSASAQGGYTF. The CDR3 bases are TGCAGTGCTAGTGCCCAGGGTGGCTACACCTTC.

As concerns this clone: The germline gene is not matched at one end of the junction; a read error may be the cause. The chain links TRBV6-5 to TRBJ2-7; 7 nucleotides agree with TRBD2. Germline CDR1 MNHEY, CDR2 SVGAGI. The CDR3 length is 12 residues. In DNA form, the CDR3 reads TGTGCCAGCAGTTACTCGGGAGGGGTTGAGTCCTTC. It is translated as CASSYSGGVESF.

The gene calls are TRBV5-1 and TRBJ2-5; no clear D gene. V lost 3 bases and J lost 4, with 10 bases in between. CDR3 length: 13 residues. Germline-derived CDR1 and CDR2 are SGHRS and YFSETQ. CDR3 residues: CASSSQAGETQYF. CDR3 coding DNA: TGCGCCAGCAGCTCCCAGGCCGGAGAGACCCAGTACTTC. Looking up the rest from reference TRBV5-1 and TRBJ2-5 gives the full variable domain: KAGVTQTPRYLIKTRGQQVTLSCSPISGHRSVSWYQQTPGQGLQFLFEYFSETQRNKGNFPGRFSGRQFSNSRSEMNVSTLELGDSALYLCASSSQAGETQYFGPGTRLLVL.

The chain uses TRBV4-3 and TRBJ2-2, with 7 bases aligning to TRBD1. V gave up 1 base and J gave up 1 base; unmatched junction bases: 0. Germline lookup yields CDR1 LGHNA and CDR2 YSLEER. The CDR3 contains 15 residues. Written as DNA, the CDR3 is TGCGCCAGCAGCCAAGGACAGGGGAACACCGGGGAGCTGTTTTTT. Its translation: CASSQGQGNTGELFF.

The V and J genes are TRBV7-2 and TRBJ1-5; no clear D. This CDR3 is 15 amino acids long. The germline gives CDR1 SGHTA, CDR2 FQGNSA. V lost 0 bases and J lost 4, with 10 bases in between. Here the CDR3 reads CASSLAGFGNQPQHF. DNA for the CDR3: TGTGCCAGCAGCTTAGCAGGGTTCGGAAATCAGCCCCAGCATTTT.

In DNA, the CDR3 is TGTGCCAGCAGCGTAGAGGGACAGGGGTCTGAAGCTTTCTTT. As protein: CASSVEGQGSEAFF. The rearrangement uses TRBV9 and TRBJ1-1, with 10 bases matching TRBD1. There are 14 residues in the CDR3. With V trimmed by 0 bases and J by 6 bases, 2 bases remained unmatched. Germline CDR1 is SGDLS and CDR2 is YYNGEE.

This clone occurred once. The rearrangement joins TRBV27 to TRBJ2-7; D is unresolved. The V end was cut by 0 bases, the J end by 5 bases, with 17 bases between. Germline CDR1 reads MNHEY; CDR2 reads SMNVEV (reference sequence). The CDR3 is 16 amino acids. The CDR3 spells CASSLSRGGLVHEQYF. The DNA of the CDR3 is TGTGCCAGCAGTTTATCTCGCGGTGGCCTCGTCCACGAGCAGTACTTC.